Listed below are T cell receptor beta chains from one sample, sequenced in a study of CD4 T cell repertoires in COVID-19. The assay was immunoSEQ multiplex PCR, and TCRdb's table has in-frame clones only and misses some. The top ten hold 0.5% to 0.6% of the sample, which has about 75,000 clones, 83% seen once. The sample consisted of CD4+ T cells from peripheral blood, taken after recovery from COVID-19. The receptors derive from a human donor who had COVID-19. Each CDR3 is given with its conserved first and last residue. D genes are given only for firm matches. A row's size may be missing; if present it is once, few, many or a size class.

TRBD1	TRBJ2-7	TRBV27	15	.	TGTGCCAGCAGTTTATCAAAGGACAGGGTATCGGACCAGTACTTC	CASSLSKDRVSDQYF
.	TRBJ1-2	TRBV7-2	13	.	TGTGCCAGCAGCTTAGACAGTTCCTATGGCTACACCTTC	CASSLDSSYGYTF
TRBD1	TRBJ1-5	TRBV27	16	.	TGTGCCAGCAGTTTCTCGGGGACAGGGAACAATCAGCCCCAGCATTTT	CASSFSGTGNNQPQHF
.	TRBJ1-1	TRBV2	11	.	TGTGCCAGCAAAAAGAACACTGAAGCTTTCTTT	CASKKNTEAFF
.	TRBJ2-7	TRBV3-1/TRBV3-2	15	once	TGTGCCAGCAGCCCGGGCGGGGACACCTCCTACGAGCAGTACTTC	CASSPGGDTSYEQYF
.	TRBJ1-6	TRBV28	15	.	TGTGCCAGCACGGCAGGGAGCTCCTATAATTCACCCCTCCACTTT	CASTAGSSYNSPLHF
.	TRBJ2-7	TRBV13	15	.	TGTGCCAGCAGCGTAGGGGGGGAGACCTCCAGCGAGCAGTACTTC	CASSVGGETSSEQYF
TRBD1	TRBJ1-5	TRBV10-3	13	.	TGTGCCATCAGGGGGACAGATTATCAGCCCCAGCATTTT	CAIRGTDYQPQHF
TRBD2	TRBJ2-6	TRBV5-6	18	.	TGTGCCAGCAGCTTGGACCGAGCGGGGTACTCTGGGGCCAACGTCCTGACTTTC	CASSLDRAGYSGANVLTF
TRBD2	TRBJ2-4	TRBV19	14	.	TGTGCCAGTAGAACTAGCGGGGGGGAGAACATTCAGTACTTC	CASRTSGGENIQYF
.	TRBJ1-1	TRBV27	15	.	TGTGCCAGTGGACGAAGGGACTCGGGGGGCACTGAAGCTTTCTTT	CASGRRDSGGTEAFF
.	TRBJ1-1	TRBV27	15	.	TGTGCCAGCAGTTTGGGGACGGTAATGAACACTGAAGCTTTCTTT	CASSLGTVMNTEAFF
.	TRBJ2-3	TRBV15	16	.	TGTGCCACCAGCAGAGATGGCAGGCCTGAGACAGATACGCAGTATTTT	CATSRDGRPETDTQYF
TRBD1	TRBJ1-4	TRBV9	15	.	TGTGCCAGCAGCGCTAGGACAGGGGAGGGTGAAAAACTGTTTTTT	CASSARTGEGEKLFF
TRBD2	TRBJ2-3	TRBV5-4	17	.	TGTGCCAGCAGCTTGGGGGGCGGGGGGCCGTACACAGATACGCAGTATTTT	CASSLGGGGPYTDTQYF
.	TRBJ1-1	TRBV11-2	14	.	TGTGCCAGCAGCTTCCAGGGGTCGGGGTCTGAAGCTTTCTTT	CASSFQGSGSEAFF
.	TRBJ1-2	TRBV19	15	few	TGTGCCAGTAGCGACACGGTGAAACATAACTATGGCTACACCTTC	CASSDTVKHNYGYTF
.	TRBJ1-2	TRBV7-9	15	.	TGTGCCAGCAGCTTAAAAGGCGCTGGCGGCTATGGCTACACCTTC	CASSLKGAGGYGYTF
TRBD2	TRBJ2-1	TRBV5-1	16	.	TGCGCCAGCAGCTCTACTAGCGGGAGCTCCTACAATGAGCAGTTCTTC	CASSSTSGSSYNEQFF
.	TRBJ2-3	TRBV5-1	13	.	TGCGCCAGCAGCGGTGGAAACACAGATACGCAGTATTTT	CASSGGNTDTQYF
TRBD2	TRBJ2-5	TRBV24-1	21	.	TGTGCCACCGTTAGGGAATACGGGACTAGCGGGGGACTACTAGACCAAGAGACCCAGTACTTC	CATVREYGTSGGLLDQETQYF
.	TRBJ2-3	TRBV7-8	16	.	TGTGCCAGCAGCTCCCCCCCGGGACAAGGACTAGATACGCAGTATTTT	CASSSPPGQGLDTQYF
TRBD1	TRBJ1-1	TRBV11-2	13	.	TGTGCCAGCACCGGACAGGACTCGTCTGAAGCTTTCTTT	CASTGQDSSEAFF
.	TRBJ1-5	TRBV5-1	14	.	TGCGCCAGCAGCTTTGACAGTTTAAATCAGCCCCAGCATTTT	CASSFDSLNQPQHF
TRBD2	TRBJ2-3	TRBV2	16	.	TGTGCCAGCAGTGAAAGGGCTAGCGGGGGCACAGATACGCAGTATTTT	CASSERASGGTDTQYF
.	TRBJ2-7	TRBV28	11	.	TGTGCCAGCAGTTTGGGCTACGAGCAGTACTTC	CASSLGYEQYF
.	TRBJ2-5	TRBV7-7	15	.	TGTGCCAGCAGCTCTAAGCCGCGCTTGGGGGAGACCCAGTACTTC	CASSSKPRLGETQYF